This T cell receptor (beta chain) was found in a study of blood T cell repertoires in COVID-19. Study-wide context: Acute and convalescent COVID-19 samples came from the United States, Italy and Spain. PBMCs, B-cell-depleted T cells, or T cells provided the cDNA or gDNA that made up the material.

Clones were read by immunoSEQ multiplex PCR, and TCRdb kept only the in-frame ones, dropping some. The data contain some 200,000 clones, approximately 84% of them singletons. CDR3 length: 13 amino acids. The V and J ends lost 8 bases and 1 base, in that order; junction bases with no gene match: 4. CDR1 and CDR2 (germline): KGHSH, LQKENI. The specimen sequenced was peripheral blood. V and J are TRBV18 and TRBJ1-1; 7 positions match TRBD1. The TCR originated in a woman of 80 years or more with COVID-19, enrolled during active disease. CDR3 DNA sequence: TGTGCCAGCCTTGGGGACAGGAACACTGAAGCTTTCTTT. It encodes CASLGDRNTEAFF.